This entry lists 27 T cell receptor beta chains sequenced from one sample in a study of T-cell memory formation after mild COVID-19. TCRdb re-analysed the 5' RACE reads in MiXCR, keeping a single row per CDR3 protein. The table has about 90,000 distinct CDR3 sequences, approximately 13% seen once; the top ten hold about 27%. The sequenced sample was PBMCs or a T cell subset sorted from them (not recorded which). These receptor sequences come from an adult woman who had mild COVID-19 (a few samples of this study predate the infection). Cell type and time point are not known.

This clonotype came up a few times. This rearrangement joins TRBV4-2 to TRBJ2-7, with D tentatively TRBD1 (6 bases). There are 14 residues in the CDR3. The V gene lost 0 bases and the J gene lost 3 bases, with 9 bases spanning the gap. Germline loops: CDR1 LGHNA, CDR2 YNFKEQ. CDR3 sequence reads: CASSQEKQGYEQYF. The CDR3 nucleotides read TGTGCCAGCAGCCAAGAAAAACAGGGCTACGAGCAGTACTTC.

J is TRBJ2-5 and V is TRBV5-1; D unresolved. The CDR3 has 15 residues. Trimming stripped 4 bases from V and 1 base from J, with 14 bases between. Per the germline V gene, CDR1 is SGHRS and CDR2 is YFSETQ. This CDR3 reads CASSPQGRVQETQYF. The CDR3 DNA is TGCGCCAGCAGCCCGCAAGGTCGGGTCCAAGAGACCCAGTACTTC. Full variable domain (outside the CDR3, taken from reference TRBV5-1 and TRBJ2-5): KAGVTQTPRYLIKTRGQQVTLSCSPISGHRSVSWYQQTPGQGLQFLFEYFSETQRNKGNFPGRFSGRQFSNSRSEMNVSTLELGDSALYLCASSPQGRVQETQYFGPGTRLLVL.

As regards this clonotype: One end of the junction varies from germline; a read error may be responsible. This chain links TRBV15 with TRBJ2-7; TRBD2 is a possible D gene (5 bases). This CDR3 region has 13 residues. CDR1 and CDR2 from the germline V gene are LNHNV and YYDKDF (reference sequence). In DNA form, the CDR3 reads TGTTCCACCAGCGGCGGCAGCTCCTACGAGCAGTACTTC. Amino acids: CSTSGGSSYEQYF.

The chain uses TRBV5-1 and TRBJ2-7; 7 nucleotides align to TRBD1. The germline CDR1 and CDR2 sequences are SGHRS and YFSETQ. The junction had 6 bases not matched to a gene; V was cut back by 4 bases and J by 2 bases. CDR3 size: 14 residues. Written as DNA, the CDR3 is TGCGCCAGCAGCAAAACAGGGGATCCCTACGAGCAGTACTTC. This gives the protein CASSKTGDPYEQYF.

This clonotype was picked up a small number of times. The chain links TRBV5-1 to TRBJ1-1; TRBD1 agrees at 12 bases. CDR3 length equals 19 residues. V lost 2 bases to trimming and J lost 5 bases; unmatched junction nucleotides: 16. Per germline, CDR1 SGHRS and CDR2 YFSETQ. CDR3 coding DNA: TGCGCCAGCAGCTTAGGCCGAACCGGGACAGGGGGCGGAAGGACTGAAGCTTTCTTT. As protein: CASSLGRTGTGGGRTEAFF.

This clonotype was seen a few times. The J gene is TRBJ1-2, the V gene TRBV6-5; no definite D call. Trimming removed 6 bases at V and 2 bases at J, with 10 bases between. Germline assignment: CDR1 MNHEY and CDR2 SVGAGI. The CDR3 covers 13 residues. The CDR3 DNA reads TGTGCCAGCAGCTCCTGGTCCAACTATGGCTACACCTTC. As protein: CASSSWSNYGYTF.

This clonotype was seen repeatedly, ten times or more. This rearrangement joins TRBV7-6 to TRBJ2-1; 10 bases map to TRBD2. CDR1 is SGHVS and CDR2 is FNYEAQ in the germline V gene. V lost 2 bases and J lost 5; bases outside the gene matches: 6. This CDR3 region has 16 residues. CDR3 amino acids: CASSLLLAGGHNEQFF. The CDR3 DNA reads TGTGCCAGCAGCTTATTGTTAGCGGGGGGTCACAATGAGCAGTTCTTC. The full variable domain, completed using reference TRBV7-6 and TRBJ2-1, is GAGVSQSPRYKVTKRGQDVALRCDPISGHVSLYWYRQALGQGPEFLTYFNYEAQQDKSGLPNDRFSAERPEGSISTLTIQRTEQRDSAMYRCASSLLLAGGHNEQFFGPGTRLTVL.

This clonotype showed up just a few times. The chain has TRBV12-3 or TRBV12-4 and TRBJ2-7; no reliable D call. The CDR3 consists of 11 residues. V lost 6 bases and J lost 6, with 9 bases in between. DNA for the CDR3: TGTGCCAGCAGGTCAGGTCTCGAGCAGTACTTC. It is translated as CASRSGLEQYF.

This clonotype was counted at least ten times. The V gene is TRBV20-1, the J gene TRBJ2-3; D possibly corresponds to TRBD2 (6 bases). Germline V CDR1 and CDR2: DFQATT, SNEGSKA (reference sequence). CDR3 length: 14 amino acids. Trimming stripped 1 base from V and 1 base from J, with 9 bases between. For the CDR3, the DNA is TGCAGTGCTAGAGGGGCTAGCGGCACAGATACGCAGTATTTT. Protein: CSARGASGTDTQYF.

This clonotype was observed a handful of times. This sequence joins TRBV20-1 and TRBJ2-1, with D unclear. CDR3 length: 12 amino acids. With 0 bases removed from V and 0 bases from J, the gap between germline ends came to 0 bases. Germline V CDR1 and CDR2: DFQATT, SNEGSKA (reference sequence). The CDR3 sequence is CSARDSYNEQFF. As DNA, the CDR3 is TGCAGTGCTAGAGACTCCTACAATGAGCAGTTCTTC.

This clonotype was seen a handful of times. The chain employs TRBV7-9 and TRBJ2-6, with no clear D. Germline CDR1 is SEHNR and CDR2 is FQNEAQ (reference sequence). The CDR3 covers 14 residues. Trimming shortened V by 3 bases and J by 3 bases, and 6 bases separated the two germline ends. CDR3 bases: TGTGCCAGCAGCTTCGTAGTTGGGGCCAACGTCCTGACTTTC. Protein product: CASSFVVGANVLTF.

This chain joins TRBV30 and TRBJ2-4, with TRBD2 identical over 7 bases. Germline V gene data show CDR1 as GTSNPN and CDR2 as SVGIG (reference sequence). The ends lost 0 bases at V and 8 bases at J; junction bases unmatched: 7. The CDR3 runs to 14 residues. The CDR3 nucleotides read TGTGCCTGGAGTGTAGGGGCGGGAGCGGACATTCAGTACTTC. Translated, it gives CAWSVGAGADIQYF.

The DNA of the CDR3 is TGTGCCAGCAGCTTAGCACTAGCGGGAGGTACAGATACGCAGTATTTT. Its translation: CASSLALAGGTDTQYF. The chain combines TRBV7-8 with TRBJ2-3; TRBD2 matches at 12 bases. The CDR3 totals 16 residues. Germline CDR1 and CDR2: SGHVS and FQNEAQ. V shed 0 bases, J shed 3 bases, and the junction held 1 base outside the gene matches.

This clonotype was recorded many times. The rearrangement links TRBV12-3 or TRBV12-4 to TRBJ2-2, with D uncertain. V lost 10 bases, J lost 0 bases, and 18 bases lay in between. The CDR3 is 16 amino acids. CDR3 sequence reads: CAILGGATANTGELFF. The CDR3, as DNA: TGTGCCATCCTCGGCGGTGCGACCGCGAACACCGGGGAGCTGTTTTTT.

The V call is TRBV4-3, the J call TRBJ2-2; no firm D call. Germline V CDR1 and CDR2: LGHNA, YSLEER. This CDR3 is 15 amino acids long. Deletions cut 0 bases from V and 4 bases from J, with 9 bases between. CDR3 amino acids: CASSQDDSFTGELFF. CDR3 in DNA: TGCGCCAGCAGCCAAGACGACTCCTTCACCGGGGAGCTGTTTTTT.

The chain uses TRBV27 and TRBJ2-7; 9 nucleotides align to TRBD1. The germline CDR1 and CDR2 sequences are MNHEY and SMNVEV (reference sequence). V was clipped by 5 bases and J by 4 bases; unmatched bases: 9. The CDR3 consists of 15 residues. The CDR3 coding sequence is TGTGCCAGCAGTGCGCCGGGACAGGGTTCTTACGAGCAGTACTTC. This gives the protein CASSAPGQGSYEQYF.

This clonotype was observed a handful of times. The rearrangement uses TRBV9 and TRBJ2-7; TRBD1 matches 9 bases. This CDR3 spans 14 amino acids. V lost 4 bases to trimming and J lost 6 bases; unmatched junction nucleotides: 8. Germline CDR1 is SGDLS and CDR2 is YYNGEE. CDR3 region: CASSPEGQGFEQYF. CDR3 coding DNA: TGTGCCAGCAGCCCAGAGGGACAGGGATTCGAGCAGTACTTC.

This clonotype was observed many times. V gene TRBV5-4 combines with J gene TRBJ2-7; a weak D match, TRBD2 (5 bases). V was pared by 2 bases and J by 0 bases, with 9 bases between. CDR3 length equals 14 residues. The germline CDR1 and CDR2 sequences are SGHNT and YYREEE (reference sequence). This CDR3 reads CASSFRGNSYEQYF. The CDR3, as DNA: TGTGCCAGCAGCTTTCGGGGAAACTCCTACGAGCAGTACTTC.

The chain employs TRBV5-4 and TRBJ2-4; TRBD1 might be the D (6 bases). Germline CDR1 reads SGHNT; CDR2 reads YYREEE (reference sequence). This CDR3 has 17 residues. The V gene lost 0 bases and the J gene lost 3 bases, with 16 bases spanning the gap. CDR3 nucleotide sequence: TGTGCCAGCAGCTTGGGGGTAATCCAGGGGTACAAAAACATTCAGTACTTC. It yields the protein CASSLGVIQGYKNIQYF.

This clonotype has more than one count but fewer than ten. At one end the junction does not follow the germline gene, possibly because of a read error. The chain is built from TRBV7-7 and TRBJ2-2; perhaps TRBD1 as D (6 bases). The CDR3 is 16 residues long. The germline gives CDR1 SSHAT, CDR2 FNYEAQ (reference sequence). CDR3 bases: TGTGCTAGCAGCTTAGGGCAGGGGCTCGACACCGGGGAGCTGTTTTTT. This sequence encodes CASSLGQGLDTGELFF.

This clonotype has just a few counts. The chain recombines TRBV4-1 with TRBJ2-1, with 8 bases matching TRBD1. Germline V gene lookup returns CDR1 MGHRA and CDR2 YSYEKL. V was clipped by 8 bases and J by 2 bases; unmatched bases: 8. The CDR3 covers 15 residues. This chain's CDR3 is CASGLDRGPYNEQFF. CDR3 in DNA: TGCGCCAGCGGGCTCGACAGGGGTCCCTACAATGAGCAGTTCTTC.

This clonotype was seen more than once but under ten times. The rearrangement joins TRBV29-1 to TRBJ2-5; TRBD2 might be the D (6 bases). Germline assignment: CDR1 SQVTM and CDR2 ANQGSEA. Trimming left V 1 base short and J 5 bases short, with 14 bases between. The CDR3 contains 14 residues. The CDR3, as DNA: TGCAGCGTTGAAGCTCGGGCGGGATTGGAGACCCAGTACTTC. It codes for CSVEARAGLETQYF. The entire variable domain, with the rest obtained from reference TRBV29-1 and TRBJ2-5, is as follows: SAVISQKPSRDICQRGTSLTIQCQVDSQVTMMFWYRQQPGQSLTLIATANQGSEATYESGFVIDKFPISRPNLTFSTLTVSNMSPEDSSIYLCSVEARAGLETQYFGPGTRLLVL.

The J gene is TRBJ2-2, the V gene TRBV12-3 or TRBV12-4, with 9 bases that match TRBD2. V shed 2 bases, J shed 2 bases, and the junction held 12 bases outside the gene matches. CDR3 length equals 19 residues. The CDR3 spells CASSLPGLALHGNTGELFF. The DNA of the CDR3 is TGTGCCAGCAGTTTACCGGGACTAGCTCTCCATGGAAACACCGGGGAGCTGTTTTTT.

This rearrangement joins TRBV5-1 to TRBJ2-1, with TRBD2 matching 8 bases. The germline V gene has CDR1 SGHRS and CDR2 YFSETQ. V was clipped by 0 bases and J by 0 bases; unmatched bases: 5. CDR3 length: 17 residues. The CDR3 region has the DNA TGCGCCAGCAGCTTGGAATTAGCGGGGAGCTCCTACAATGAGCAGTTCTTC. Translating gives CASSLELAGSSYNEQFF. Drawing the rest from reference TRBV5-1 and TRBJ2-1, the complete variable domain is KAGVTQTPRYLIKTRGQQVTLSCSPISGHRSVSWYQQTPGQGLQFLFEYFSETQRNKGNFPGRFSGRQFSNSRSEMNVSTLELGDSALYLCASSLELAGSSYNEQFFGPGTRLTVL.

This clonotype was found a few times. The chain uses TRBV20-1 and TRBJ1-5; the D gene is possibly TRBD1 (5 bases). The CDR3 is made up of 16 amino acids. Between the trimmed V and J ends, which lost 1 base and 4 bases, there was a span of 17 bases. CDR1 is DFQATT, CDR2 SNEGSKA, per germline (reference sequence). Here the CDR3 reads CSARVKGAAGNQPQHF. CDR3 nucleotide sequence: TGCAGTGCTAGAGTAAAAGGGGCTGCGGGGAATCAGCCCCAGCATTTT.

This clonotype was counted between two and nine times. CDR3 DNA: TGCAGTGCTCGGGACTACACAGATACGCAGTATTTT. Amino acids: CSARDYTDTQYF. The V gene is TRBV20-1, the J gene TRBJ2-3; 7 bases are a match to TRBD2. The V gene end was trimmed by 5 bases and the J gene end by 2 bases; junction bases not matched to a gene: 1. The CDR3 length is 12 residues. Germline V CDR1 and CDR2: DFQATT, SNEGSKA (reference sequence).

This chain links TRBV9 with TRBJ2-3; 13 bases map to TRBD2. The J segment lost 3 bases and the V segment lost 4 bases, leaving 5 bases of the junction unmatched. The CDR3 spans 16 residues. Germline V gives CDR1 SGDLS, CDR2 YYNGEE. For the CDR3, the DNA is TGTGCCAGCAGCAAAGGGACTAGCGGGGAGACAGATACGCAGTATTTT. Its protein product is CASSKGTSGETDTQYF.